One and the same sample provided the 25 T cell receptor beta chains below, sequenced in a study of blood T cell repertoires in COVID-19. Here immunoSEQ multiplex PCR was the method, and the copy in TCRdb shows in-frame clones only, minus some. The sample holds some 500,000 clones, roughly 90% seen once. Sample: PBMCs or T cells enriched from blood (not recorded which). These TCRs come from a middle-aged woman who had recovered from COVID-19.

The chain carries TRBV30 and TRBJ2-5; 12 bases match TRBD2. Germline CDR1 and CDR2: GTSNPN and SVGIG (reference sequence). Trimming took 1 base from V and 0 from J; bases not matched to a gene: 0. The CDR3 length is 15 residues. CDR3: CAWSGLAGDQETQYF. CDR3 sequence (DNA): TGTGCCTGGAGTGGACTAGCGGGAGACCAAGAGACCCAGTACTTC.

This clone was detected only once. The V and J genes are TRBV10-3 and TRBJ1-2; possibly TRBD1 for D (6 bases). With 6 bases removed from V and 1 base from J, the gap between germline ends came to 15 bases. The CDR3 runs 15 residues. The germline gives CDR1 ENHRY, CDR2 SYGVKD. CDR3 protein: CAIRDSLFSNYGYTF. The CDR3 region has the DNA TGTGCCATCAGGGACAGCCTCTTCAGTAACTATGGCTACACCTTC.

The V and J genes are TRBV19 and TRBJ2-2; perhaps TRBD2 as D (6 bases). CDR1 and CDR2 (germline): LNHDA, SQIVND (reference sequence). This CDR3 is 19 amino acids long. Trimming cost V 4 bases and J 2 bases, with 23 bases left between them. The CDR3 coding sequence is TGTGCCAGTAGTAAAGGGAACGCGGGGAGAGGGAAAAACACCGGGGAGCTGTTTTTT. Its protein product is CASSKGNAGRGKNTGELFF.

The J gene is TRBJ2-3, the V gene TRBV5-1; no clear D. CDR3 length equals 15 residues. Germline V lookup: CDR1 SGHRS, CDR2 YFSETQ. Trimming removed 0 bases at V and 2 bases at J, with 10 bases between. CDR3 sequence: CASSLAPGSTDTQYF. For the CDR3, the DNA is TGCGCCAGCAGCTTGGCGCCAGGCTCCACAGATACGCAGTATTTT.

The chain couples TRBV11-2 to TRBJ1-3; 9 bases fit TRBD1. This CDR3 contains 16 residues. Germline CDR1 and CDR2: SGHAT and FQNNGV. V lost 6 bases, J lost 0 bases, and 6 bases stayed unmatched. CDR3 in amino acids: CASSRTGANSGNTIYF. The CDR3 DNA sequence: TGTGCCAGCAGTCGGACAGGGGCCAACTCTGGAAACACCATATATTTT.

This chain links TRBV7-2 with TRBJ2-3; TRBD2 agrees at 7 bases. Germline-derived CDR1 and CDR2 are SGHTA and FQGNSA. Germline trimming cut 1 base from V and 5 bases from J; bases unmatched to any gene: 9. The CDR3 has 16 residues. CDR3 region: CASSLERRERGDTQYF. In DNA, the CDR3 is TGTGCCAGCAGCTTAGAAAGGCGGGAGAGAGGAGATACGCAGTATTTT.

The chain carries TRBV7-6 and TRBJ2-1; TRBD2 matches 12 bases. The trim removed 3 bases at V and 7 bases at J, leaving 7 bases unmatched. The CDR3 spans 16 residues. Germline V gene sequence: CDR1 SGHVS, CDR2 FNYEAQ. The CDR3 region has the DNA TGTGCCAGCAGCTTCTCGACTAGCGGGAGAGATAATGAGCAGTTCTTC. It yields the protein CASSFSTSGRDNEQFF. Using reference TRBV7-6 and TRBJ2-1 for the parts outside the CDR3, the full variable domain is GAGVSQSPRYKVTKRGQDVALRCDPISGHVSLYWYRQALGQGPEFLTYFNYEAQQDKSGLPNDRFSAERPEGSISTLTIQRTEQRDSAMYRCASSFSTSGRDNEQFFGPGTRLTVL.

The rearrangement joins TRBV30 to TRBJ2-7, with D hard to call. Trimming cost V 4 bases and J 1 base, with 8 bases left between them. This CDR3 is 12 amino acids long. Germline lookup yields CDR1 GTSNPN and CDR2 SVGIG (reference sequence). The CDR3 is CAWTPSSYEQYF. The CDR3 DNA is TGTGCCTGGACCCCTTCTTCCTACGAGCAGTACTTC.

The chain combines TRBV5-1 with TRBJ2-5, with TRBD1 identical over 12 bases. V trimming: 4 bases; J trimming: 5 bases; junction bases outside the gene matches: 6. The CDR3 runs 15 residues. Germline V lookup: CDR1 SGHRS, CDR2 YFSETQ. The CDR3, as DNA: TGCGCCAGCAGCGCCTCAGGGACAGGGGGCGAGACCCAGTACTTC. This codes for CASSASGTGGETQYF.

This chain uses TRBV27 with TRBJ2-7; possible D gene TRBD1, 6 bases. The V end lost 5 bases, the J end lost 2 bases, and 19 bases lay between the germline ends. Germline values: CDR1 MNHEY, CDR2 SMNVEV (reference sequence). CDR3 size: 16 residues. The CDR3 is CASSPPGTYIPYEQYF. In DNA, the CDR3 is TGTGCCAGCAGTCCGCCCGGGACATATATCCCCTACGAGCAGTACTTC.

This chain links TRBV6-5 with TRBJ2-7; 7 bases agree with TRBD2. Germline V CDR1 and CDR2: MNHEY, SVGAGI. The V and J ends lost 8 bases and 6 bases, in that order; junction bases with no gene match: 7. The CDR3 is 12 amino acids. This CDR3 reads CASGLVEGEQYF. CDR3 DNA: TGTGCCAGCGGACTAGTAGAAGGCGAGCAGTACTTC.

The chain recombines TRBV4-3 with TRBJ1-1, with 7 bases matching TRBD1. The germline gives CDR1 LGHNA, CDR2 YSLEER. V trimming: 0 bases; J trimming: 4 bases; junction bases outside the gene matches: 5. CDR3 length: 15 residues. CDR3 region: CASSQDRGIGTEAFF. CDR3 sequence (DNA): TGCGCCAGCAGCCAAGACAGGGGGATCGGCACTGAAGCTTTCTTT.

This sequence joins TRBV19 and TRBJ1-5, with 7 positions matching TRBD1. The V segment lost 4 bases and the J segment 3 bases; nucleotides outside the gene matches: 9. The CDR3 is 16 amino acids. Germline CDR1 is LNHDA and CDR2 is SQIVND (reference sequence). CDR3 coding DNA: TGTGCCAGTAGTACGCGGACAGGCATGGACAATCAGCCCCAGCATTTT. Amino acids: CASSTRTGMDNQPQHF.

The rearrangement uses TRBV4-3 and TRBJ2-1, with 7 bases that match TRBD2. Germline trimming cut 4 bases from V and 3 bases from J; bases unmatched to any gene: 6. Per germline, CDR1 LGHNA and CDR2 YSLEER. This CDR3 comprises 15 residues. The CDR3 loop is CASSPSGGNYNEQFF. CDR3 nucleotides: TGCGCCAGCAGCCCGTCCGGGGGGAACTACAATGAGCAGTTCTTC.

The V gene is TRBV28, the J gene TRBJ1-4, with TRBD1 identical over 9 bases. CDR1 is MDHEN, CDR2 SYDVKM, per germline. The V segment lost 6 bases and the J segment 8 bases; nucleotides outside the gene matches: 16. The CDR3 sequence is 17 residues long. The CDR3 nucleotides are TGTGCCAGCAGCGAATACACAGGGGGCGCGGAGGTCGAAAAACTGTTTTTT. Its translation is CASSEYTGGAEVEKLFF.

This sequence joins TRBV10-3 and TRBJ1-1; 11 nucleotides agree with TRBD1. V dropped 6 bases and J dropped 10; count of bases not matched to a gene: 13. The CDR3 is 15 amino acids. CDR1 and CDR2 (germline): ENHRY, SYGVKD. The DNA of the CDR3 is TGTGCCATCAGACACACCGGGACAGGGGGAGTAGCAGCTTTCTTT. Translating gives CAIRHTGTGGVAAFF.

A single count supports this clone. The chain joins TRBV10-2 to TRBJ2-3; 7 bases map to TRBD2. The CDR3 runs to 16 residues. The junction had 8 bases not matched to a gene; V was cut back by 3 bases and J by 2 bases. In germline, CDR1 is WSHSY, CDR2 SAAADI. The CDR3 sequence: CASSEGASGNTDTQYF. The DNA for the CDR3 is TGCGCCAGCAGTGAAGGGGCTAGCGGAAACACAGATACGCAGTATTTT.

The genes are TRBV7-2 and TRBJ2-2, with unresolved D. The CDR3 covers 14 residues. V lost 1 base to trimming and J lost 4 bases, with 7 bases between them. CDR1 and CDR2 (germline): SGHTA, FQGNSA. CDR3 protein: CASSLVQSTGELFF. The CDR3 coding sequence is TGTGCCAGCAGCTTAGTACAGAGCACCGGGGAGCTGTTTTTT.

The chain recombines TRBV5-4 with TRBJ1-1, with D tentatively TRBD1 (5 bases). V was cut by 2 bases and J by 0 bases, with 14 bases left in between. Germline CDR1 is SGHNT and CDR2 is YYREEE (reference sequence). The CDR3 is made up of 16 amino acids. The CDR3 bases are TGTGCCAGCAGCTTTCTGAGGCAGGGTCTGAACACTGAAGCTTTCTTT. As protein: CASSFLRQGLNTEAFF.

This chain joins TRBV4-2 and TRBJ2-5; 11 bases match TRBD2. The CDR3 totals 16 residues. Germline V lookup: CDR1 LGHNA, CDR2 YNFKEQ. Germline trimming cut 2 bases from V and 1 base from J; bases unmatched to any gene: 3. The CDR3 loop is CASSQILAGAQETQYF. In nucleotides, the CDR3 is TGTGCCAGCAGCCAAATACTAGCGGGAGCCCAAGAGACCCAGTACTTC.

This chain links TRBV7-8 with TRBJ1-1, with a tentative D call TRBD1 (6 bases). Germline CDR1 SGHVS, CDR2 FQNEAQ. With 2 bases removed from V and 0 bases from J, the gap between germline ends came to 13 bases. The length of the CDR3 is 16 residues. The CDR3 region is CASSLRTAAVNTEAFF. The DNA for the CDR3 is TGTGCCAGCAGCTTAAGGACAGCGGCGGTGAACACTGAAGCTTTCTTT.

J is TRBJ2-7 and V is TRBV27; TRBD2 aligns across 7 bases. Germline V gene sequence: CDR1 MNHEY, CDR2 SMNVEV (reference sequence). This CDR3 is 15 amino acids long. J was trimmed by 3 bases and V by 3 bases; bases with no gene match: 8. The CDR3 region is CASSLESGTYYEQYF. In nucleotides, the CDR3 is TGTGCCAGCAGTTTGGAAAGCGGGACCTACTACGAGCAGTACTTC.

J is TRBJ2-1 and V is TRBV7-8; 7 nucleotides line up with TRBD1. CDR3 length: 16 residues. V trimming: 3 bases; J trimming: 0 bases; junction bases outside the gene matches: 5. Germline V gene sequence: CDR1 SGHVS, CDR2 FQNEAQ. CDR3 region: CASSFFRDSSYNEQFF. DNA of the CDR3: TGTGCCAGCAGCTTCTTCCGGGACAGCTCCTACAATGAGCAGTTCTTC.

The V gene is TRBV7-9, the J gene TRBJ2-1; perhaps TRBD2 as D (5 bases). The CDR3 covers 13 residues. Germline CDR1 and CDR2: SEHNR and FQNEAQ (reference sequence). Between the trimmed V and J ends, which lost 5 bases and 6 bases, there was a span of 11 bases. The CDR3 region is CASSTYSANEQFF. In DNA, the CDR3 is TGTGCCAGCAGCACCTATAGCGCCAATGAGCAGTTCTTC. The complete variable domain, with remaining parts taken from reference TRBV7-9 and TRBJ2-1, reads DTGVSQNPRHKITKRGQNVTFRCDPISEHNRLYWYRQTLGQGPEFLTYFQNEAQLEKSRLLSDRFSAERPKGSFSTLEIQRTEQGDSAMYLCASSTYSANEQFFGPGTRLTVL.

In DNA form, the CDR3 reads TGTGCCAGTCGGGTGTTTCACTCCTACAATGAGCAGTTCTTC. This sequence encodes CASRVFHSYNEQFF. The J gene is TRBJ2-1, the V gene TRBV19, with D unclear. The V gene's germline CDR1 is LNHDA and CDR2 SQIVND (reference sequence). V gave up 8 bases and J gave up 0 bases, with 11 bases separating them. The CDR3 has 14 residues.